Listed below are T cell receptor beta chains from one sample, sequenced in a study of T cell changes during pregnancy in multiple sclerosis. TCRdb keeps only in-frame clones here, not all; method: immunoSEQ multiplex PCR. The data contain some 14,000 clones, more than 80% of them seen just once; the ten biggest clones take up about 3%. The sequenced sample was peripheral blood, obtained in the second trimester of pregnancy. Receptors originate from a female donor in good health, enrolled as a control in a pregnancy study. The CDR3 runs from the conserved cysteine through the conserved F or W. A D gene is named only where the DNA matches it firmly. Clone size, where shown, is once, few, many, or a class for clones that have expanded.

d_gene | abundance | j_gene | v_gene | CDR3aa | CDR3nt
TRBD1 | few | TRBJ2-7 | TRBV6-1 | CASSEDRDSYEQYF | TGTGCCAGCAGTGAGGACAGGGACTCCTACGAGCAGTACTTC
TRBD2 | - | TRBJ2-5 | TRBV29-1 | CSGHRGLGLGETQYF | TGCAGCGGCCATCGGGGACTAGGTCTTGGGGAGACCCAGTACTTC
TRBD1 | - | TRBJ1-3 | TRBV19 | CASSKTGGVGNTIYF | TGTGCCAGTAGTAAGACAGGGGGCGTTGGAAACACCATATATTTT
- | - | TRBJ2-5 | TRBV4-3 | CASSQVAGRGETQYF | TGCGCCAGCAGCCAAGTGGCAGGGCGCGGCGAGACCCAGTACTTC
- | - | TRBJ2-5 | TRBV7-9 | CASSLGSGGFQETQYF | TGTGCCAGCAGCTTAGGGTCGGGGGGCTTTCAGGAGACCCAGTACTTC
- | - | TRBJ1-2 | TRBV28 | CASTVEGLGYTF | TGTGCCAGCACCGTAGAGGGATTAGGCTACACCTTC
- | - | TRBJ1-2 | TRBV5-1 | CANSFGGGKDGYTF | TGCGCCAACAGCTTTGGTGGGGGGAAGGATGGCTACACCTTC
- | - | TRBJ1-1 | TRBV7-7 | CASSQVQGNTEAFF | TGTGCCAGCAGCCAAGTACAGGGAAACACTGAAGCTTTCTTT
TRBD2 | - | TRBJ2-7 | TRBV18 | CASSGTSGFSYEQYF | TGTGCCAGCTCAGGGACTAGCGGCTTCTCCTACGAGCAGTACTTC
- | - | TRBJ1-1 | TRBV6-5 | CASSTQTQNTEAFF | TGTGCCAGCAGTACCCAGACACAGAACACTGAAGCTTTCTTT
- | - | TRBJ2-7 | TRBV27 | CASSLKGFSSYEQYF | TGTGCCAGCAGTTTAAAGGGGTTTTCCTCCTACGAGCAGTACTTC
- | - | TRBJ2-4 | TRBV30 | CAWTYGGALNIQYF | TGTGCCTGGACCTACGGGGGAGCCTTAAACATTCAGTACTTC
TRBD1 | - | TRBJ1-2 | TRBV7-8 | CASSSGQGEVGNYGYTF | TGTGCCAGCAGCTCAGGACAGGGAGAAGTTGGAAACTATGGCTACACCTTC
- | few | TRBJ2-2 | TRBV2 | CASSTTDRSTGELFF | TGTGCCAGCAGCACCACCGATCGGAGCACCGGGGAGCTGTTTTTT
TRBD1 | - | TRBJ1-2 | TRBV19 | CASSTRQGLGYGYTF | TGTGCCAGTAGTACCCGACAGGGCTTGGGATATGGCTACACCTTC
- | - | TRBJ1-1 | TRBV5-1 | CASSVQAAQEGLEAFF | TGCGCCAGCAGCGTCCAAGCGGCACAGGAGGGGCTTGAAGCTTTCTTT
- | once | TRBJ2-5 | TRBV18 | CASSPTYSAGQETQYF | TGTGCCAGCTCACCTACCTATAGTGCAGGGCAAGAGACCCAGTACTTC
- | once | TRBJ2-7 | TRBV28 | CASGNREKNF | TGTGCCAGCGGCAACAGGGAAAAGAACTTC
TRBD2 | - | TRBJ2-7 | TRBV14 | CASSQGGRGPSSYEQYF | TGTGCCAGCAGCCAAGGAGGGAGGGGACCTTCTTCCTACGAGCAGTACTTC
- | - | TRBJ2-2 | TRBV4-3 | CASSQDSGAGELFF | TGCGCCAGCAGCCAAGATTCGGGGGCCGGGGAGCTGTTTTTT
- | - | TRBJ2-1 | TRBV9 | CASSTEPSEQFF | TGTGCCAGCAGCACAGAACCCAGTGAGCAGTTCTTC
- | once | TRBJ2-6 | TRBV7-3 | CASSPSPGANVLTF | TGTGCCAGCAGCCCATCCCCTGGGGCCAACGTCCTGACTTTC
TRBD1 | - | TRBJ2-5 | TRBV4-3 | CASSRTGRRETQYF | TGCGCCAGCAGCCGGACAGGGAGACGAGAGACCCAGTACTTC
TRBD2 | once | TRBJ2-3 | TRBV6-5 | CASTISGGDGDTQYF | TGTGCCAGCACCATTAGCGGGGGGGACGGAGATACGCAGTATTTT
- | - | TRBJ1-1 | TRBV29-1 | CSAQTGPNTEAFF | TGCAGCGCCCAGACAGGTCCGAACACTGAAGCTTTCTTT
- | - | TRBJ1-2 | TRBV19 | CASRPGLTTGYTF | TGTGCCAGTAGACCGGGATTAACTACCGGATACACCTTC
- | - | TRBJ2-7 | TRBV11-3 | CASSILSFSYEQYF | TGTGCCAGCAGCATCCTGTCGTTTTCCTACGAGCAGTACTTC
- | - | TRBJ1-2 | TRBV6-1 | CASSVAVEQFYGYTF | TGTGCCAGCAGTGTAGCGGTAGAACAGTTCTATGGCTACACCTTC
- | - | TRBJ1-5 | TRBV28 | CASSTPVGQNNQPQHF | TGTGCCAGCAGCACACCCGTCGGACAGAACAATCAGCCCCAGCATTTT
TRBD2 | - | TRBJ2-1 | TRBV5-5 | CASSLRTSSYNEQFF | TGTGCCAGCAGCCTAAGGACTAGCTCCTACAATGAGCAGTTCTTC
TRBD1 | - | TRBJ1-5 | TRBV7-2 | CASSRTGEEPQHF | TGTGCCAGCAGCCGGACAGGGGAAGAGCCCCAGCATTTT
- | - | TRBJ2-1 | TRBV19 | CASSIIGLYNEQFF | TGTGCCAGTAGTATAATAGGACTTTACAATGAGCAGTTCTTC